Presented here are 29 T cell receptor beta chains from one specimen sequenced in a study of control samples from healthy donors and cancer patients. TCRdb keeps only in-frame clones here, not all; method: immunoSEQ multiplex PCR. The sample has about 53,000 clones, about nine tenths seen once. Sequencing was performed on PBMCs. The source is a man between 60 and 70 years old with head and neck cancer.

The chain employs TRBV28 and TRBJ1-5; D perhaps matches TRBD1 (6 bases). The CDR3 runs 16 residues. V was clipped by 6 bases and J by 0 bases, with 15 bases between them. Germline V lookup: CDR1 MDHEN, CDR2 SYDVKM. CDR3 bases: TGTGCCAGCAGGCCCCCGGGACATCTTAGCAATCAGCCCCAGCATTTT. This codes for CASRPPGHLSNQPQHF.

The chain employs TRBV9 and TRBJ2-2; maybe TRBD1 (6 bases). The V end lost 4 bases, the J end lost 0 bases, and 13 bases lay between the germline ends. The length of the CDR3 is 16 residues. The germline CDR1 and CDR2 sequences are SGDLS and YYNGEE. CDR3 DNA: TGTGCCAGCAGCCCAGGGGTCACCACGAACACCGGGGAGCTGTTTTTT. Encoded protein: CASSPGVTTNTGELFF.

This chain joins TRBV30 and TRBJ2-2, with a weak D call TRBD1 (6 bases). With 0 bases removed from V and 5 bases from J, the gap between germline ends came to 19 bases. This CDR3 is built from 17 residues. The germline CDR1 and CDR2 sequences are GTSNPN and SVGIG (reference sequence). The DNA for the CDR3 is TGTGCCTGGAGTGTAAACCCAGGGGAATCAAGGACCGGGGAGCTGTTTTTT. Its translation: CAWSVNPGESRTGELFF. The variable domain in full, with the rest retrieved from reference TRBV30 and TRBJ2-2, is SQTIHQWPATLVQPVGSPLSLECTVEGTSNPNLYWYRQAAGRGLQLLFYSVGIGQISSEVPQNLSASRPQDRQFILSSKKLLLSDSGFYLCAWSVNPGESRTGELFFGEGSRLTVL.

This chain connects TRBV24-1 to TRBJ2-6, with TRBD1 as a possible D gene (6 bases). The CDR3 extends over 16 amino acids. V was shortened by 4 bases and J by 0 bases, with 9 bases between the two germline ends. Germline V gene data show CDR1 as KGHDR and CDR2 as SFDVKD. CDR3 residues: CATSDGQYSGANVLTF. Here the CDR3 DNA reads TGTGCCACCAGTGACGGACAGTACTCTGGGGCCAACGTCCTGACTTTC.

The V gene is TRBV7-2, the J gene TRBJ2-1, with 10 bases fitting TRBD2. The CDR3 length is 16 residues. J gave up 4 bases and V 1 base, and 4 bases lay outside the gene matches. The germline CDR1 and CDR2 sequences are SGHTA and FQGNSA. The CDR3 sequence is CASSLESGGAYNEQFF. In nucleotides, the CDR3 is TGTGCCAGCAGCTTAGAAAGCGGGGGGGCTTACAATGAGCAGTTCTTC.

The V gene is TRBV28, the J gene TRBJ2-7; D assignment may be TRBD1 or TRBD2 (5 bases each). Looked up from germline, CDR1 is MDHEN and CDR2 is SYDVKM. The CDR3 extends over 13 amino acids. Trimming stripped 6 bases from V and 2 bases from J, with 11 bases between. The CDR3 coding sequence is TGTGCCAGCAGGGGGACGGGAACCTACGAGCAGTACTTC. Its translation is CASRGTGTYEQYF.

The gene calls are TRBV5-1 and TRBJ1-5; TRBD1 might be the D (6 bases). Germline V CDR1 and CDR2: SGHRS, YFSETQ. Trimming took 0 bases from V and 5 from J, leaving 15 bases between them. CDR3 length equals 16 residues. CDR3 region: CASSLEGRGPDQPQHF. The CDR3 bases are TGCGCCAGCAGCTTGGAGGGCAGGGGACCTGATCAGCCCCAGCATTTT.

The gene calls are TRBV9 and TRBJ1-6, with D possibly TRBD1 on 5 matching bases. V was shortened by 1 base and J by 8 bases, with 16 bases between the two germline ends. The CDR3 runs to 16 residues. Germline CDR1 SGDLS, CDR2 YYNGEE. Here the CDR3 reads CASSVTEGNRDSPLHF. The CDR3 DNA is TGTGCCAGCAGCGTAACTGAGGGGAATCGGGATTCACCCCTCCACTTT. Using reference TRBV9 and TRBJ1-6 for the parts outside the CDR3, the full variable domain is DSGVTQTPKHLITATGQRVTLRCSPRSGDLSVYWYQQSLDQGLQFLIQYYNGEERAKGNILERFSAQQFPDLHSELNLSSLELGDSALYFCASSVTEGNRDSPLHFGNGTRLTVT.

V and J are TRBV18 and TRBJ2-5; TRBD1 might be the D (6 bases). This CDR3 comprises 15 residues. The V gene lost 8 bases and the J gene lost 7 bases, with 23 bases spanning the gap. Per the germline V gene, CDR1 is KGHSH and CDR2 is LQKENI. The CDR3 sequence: CASERRTAEVGTQYF. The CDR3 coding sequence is TGTGCCAGCGAACGGCGGACAGCCGAAGTTGGGACCCAGTACTTC.

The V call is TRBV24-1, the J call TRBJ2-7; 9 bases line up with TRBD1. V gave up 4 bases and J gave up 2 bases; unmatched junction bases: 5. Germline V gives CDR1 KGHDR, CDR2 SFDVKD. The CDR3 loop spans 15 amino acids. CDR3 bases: TGTGCCACCAGTGACCCCGGGACAGGGACCTACGAGCAGTACTTC. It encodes CATSDPGTGTYEQYF.

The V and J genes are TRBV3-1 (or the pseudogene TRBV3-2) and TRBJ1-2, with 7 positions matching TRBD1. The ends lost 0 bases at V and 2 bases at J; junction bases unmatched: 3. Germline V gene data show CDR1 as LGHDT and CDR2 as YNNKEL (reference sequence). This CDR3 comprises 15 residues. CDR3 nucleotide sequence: TGTGCCAGCAGCCAAGACGACAGGGTGAACTATGGCTACACCTTC. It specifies CASSQDDRVNYGYTF.

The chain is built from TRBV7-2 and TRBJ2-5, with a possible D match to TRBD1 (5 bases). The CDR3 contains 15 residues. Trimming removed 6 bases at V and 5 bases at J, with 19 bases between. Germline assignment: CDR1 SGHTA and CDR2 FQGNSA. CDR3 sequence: CASSHRVSGLETQYF. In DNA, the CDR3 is TGTGCCAGCAGTCACCGGGTCTCAGGGTTGGAGACCCAGTACTTC.

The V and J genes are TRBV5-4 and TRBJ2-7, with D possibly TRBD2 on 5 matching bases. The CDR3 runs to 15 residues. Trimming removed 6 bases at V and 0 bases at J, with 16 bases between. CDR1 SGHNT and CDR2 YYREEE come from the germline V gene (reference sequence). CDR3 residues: CASTRAGSYSYEQYF. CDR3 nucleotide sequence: TGTGCCAGCACCCGGGCGGGCTCCTACTCCTACGAGCAGTACTTC.

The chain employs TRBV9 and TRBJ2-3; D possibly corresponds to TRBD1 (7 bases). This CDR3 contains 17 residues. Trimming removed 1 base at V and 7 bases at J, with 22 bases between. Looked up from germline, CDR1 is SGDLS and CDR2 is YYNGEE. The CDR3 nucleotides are TGTGCCAGCAGCGTATTGCCGGCATTTCAGGGGGGCTATACGCAGTATTTT. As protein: CASSVLPAFQGGYTQYF.

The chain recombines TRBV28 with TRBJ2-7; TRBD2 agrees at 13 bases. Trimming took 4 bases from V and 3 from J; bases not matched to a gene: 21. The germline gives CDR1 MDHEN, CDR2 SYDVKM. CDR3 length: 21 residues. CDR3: CASSSNIPNLTSGGRNYEQYF. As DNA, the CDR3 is TGTGCCAGCAGTTCCAACATCCCGAACCTGACTAGCGGGGGGCGGAACTACGAGCAGTACTTC. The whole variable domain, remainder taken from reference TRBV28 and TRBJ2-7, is DVKVTQSSRYLVKRTGEKVFLECVQDMDHENMFWYRQDPGLGLRLIYFSYDVKMKEKGDIPEGYSVSREKKERFSLILESASTNQTSMYLCASSSNIPNLTSGGRNYEQYFGPGTRLTVT.

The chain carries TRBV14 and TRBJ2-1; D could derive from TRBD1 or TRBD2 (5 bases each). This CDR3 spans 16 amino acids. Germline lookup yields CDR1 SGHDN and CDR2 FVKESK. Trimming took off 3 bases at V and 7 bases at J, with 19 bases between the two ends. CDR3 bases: TGTGCCAGCAGCCAGGGGCCCGTGTGGGAGTGGAATGAGCAGTTCTTC. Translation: CASSQGPVWEWNEQFF.

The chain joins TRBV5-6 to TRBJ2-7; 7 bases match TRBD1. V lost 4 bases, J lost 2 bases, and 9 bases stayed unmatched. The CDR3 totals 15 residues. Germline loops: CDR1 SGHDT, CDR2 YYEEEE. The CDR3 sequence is CASSPRGGSPYEQYF. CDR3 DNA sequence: TGTGCCAGCAGCCCAAGAGGGGGCAGCCCCTACGAGCAGTACTTC.

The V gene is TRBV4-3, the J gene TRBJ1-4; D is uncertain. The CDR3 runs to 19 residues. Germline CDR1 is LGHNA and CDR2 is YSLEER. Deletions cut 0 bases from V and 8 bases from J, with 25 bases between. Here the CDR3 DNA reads TGCGCCAGCAGCCAAGATATCCCGGTCTCGTACTACCCTAGGGAAAAACTGTTTTTT. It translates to CASSQDIPVSYYPREKLFF.

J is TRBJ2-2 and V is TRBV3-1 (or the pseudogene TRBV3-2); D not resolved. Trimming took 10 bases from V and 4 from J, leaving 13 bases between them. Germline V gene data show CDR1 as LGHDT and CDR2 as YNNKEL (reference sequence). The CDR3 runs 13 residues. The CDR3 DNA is TGTGCCACCCTTTCTATAGGCACCGGGGAGCTGTTTTTT. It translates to CATLSIGTGELFF.

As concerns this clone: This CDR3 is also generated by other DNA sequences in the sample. This CDR3 reads CASSLSPNSNQPQHF. As DNA, the CDR3 is TGTGCCAGCAGTTTATCCCCCAATAGCAATCAGCCCCAGCATTTT. The J gene is TRBJ1-5, the V gene TRBV27; D is uncertain. This CDR3 region has 15 residues. The germline gives CDR1 MNHEY, CDR2 SMNVEV (reference sequence). The V end lost 0 bases, the J end lost 0 bases, and 6 bases lay between the germline ends.

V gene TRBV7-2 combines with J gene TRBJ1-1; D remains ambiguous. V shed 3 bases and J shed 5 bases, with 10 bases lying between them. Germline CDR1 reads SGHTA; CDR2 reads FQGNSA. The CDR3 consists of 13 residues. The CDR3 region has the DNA TGTGCCAGCAGCTTGGTAGACATGACTGAAGCTTTCTTT. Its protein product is CASSLVDMTEAFF.

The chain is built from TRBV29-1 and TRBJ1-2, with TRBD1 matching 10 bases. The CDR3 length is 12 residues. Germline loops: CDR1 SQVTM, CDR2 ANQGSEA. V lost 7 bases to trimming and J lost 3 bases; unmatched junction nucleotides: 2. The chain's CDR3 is CSDGTGDYGYTF. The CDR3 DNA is TGCAGCGACGGGACAGGGGACTATGGCTACACCTTC.

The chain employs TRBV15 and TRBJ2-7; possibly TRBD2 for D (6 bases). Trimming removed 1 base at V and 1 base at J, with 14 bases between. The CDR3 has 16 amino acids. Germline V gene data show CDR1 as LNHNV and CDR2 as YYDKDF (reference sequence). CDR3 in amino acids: CATSRVASGGSYEQYF. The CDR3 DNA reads TGTGCCACCAGCAGAGTTGCCTCCGGGGGATCCTACGAGCAGTACTTC.

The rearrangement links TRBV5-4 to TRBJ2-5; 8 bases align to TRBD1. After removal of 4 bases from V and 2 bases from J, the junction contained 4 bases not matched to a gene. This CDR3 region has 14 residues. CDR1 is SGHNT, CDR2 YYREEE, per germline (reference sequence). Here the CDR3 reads CASSMQGAQETQYF. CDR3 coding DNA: TGTGCCAGCAGCATGCAGGGGGCTCAAGAGACCCAGTACTTC. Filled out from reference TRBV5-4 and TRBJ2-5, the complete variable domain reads ETGVTQSPTHLIKTRGQQVTLRCSSQSGHNTVSWYQQALGQGPQFIFQYYREEENGRGNFPPRFSGLQFPNYSSELNVNALELDDSALYLCASSMQGAQETQYFGPGTRLLVL.

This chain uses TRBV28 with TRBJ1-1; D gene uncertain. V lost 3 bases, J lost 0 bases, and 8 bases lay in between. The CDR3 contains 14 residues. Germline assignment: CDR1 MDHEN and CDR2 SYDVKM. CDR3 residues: CASSFGVLNTEAFF. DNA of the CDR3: TGTGCCAGCAGTTTCGGGGTACTGAACACTGAAGCTTTCTTT.

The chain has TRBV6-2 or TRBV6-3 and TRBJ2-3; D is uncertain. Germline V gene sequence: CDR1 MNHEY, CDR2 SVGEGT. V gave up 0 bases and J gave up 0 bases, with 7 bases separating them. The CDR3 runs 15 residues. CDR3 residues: CASSYSRRSTDTQYF. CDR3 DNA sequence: TGTGCCAGCAGTTACTCGAGGCGGAGCACAGATACGCAGTATTTT.

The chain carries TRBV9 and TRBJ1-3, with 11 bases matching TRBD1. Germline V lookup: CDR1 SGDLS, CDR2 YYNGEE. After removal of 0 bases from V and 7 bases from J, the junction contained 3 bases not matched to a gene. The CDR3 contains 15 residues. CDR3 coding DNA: TGTGCCAGCAGCGTAGTAGGGGACAGGGGGAACACCATATATTTT. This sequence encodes CASSVVGDRGNTIYF.

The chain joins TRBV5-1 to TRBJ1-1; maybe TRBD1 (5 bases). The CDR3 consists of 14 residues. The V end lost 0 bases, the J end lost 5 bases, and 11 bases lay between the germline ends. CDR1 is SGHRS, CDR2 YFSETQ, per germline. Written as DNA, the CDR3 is TGCGCCAGCAGCTTGGAATCGACAGATACTGAAGCTTTCTTT. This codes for CASSLESTDTEAFF.

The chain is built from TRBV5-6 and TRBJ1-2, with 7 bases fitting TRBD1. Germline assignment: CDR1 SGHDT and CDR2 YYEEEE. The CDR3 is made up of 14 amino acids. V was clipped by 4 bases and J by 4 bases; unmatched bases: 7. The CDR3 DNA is TGTGCCAGCAGCCGCGGACAGGTGGGCTATGGCTACACCTTC. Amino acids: CASSRGQVGYGYTF.